This record covers a single T cell receptor (beta chain). The antigen is not known. The data are from a study of cytomegalovirus exposure and HLA in healthy donors. Overall study: Genotyping showed roughly 76% of over 350 donors falling in the Caucasian-associated ancestry cluster. Notes on the study in general: There were 150 to 200 TCR beta chains listed as cytomegalovirus-associated. Later analysis reportedly placed an Asian-associated ancestry cluster below the approximately 650-donor mean in N-insertions.

The PCR used 60 Vbeta and 13 Jbeta primers. Assay: immunoSEQ multiplex PCR; the TCRdb copy retains only in-frame clones and omits some. There are more than 100,000 clones in the sample; roughly 80% occur only once, and 1% lies in the top ten. Germline V gene lookup returns CDR1 MDHEN and CDR2 SYDVKM. J was trimmed by 2 bases and V by 7 bases; bases with no gene match: 4. The CDR3 length is 13 residues. Among the donors, all were healthy bone marrow donors. Sequenced input: PBMCs. The receptor's source is a man between 40 and 49 years old in good health and CMV-seronegative. The J gene is TRBJ2-7, the V gene TRBV28; TRBD1 matches 8 bases. The CDR3 sequence is CASTRQGPYEQYF. CDR3 sequence (DNA): TGTGCCAGCACTCGACAGGGGCCCTACGAGCAGTACTTC.